Listed here are 18 T cell receptor beta chains from one sample, sequenced in a study of CD8 T cells in ankylosing spondylitis (dated by TCRdb to the late 2010s). The method was 5' RACE. Instrument on record: Illumina HiSeq 2500. TCRdb trimmed public reads at Q25 via fastp, called clones via MiXCR and kept in-frame beta chains. Here each entry gathers all rows of one CDR3 protein and keeps the most common genes and DNA. The sample includes some 130,000 distinct CDR3 sequences, with around 13% observed a single time. Of the sample, 2.5% to 3.5% is held by the ten largest clones. Sequenced input: blood, either unsorted or a sorted T cell fraction (not recorded which). These receptors were obtained from a female donor with ankylosing spondylitis or in good health (not recorded which).

The chain joins TRBV10-3 to TRBJ2-2; 8 nucleotides agree with TRBD1. The CDR3 covers 14 residues. Per germline, CDR1 ENHRY and CDR2 SYGVKD. With 11 bases clipped from V and 4 bases from J, the junction kept 9 bases outside the gene matches. CDR3 nucleotides: TGTGCCGCCCAGGGACAGGTTGTCACCGGGGAGCTGTTTTTT. Residues: CAAQGQVVTGELFF.

The sample holds a few counts of this clonotype. The CDR3 sequence: CASSIGPNNEQFF. The CDR3 DNA sequence: TGTGCCAGTAGTATAGGTCCGAACAATGAGCAGTTCTTC. The chain couples TRBV19 to TRBJ2-1; D gene unclear. In germline, CDR1 is LNHDA, CDR2 SQIVND (reference sequence). This CDR3 region has 13 residues. V was trimmed by 1 base and J by 5 bases, leaving 6 bases between them.

The chain has TRBV7-2 and TRBJ1-5; D is unclear. Germline lookup yields CDR1 SGHTA and CDR2 FQGNSA. The V gene lost 5 bases and the J gene lost 8 bases, with 10 bases spanning the gap. The CDR3 length is 12 residues. The CDR3 here is CASSPPSKPQHF. The CDR3 nucleotides are TGTGCCAGCAGCCCGCCGTCTAAGCCCCAGCATTTT.

The J gene is TRBJ2-5, the V gene TRBV3-1, with D tentatively TRBD1 (6 bases). The CDR3 extends over 15 amino acids. Looked up from germline, CDR1 is LGHDT and CDR2 is YNNKEL (reference sequence). The ends were cut back, 11 bases at V and 5 bases at J, with 24 bases in the middle. DNA of the CDR3: TGTGCCTGCTCCCGTAATGTACAGGGAGCGGAGACCCAGTACTTC. Residues: CACSRNVQGAETQYF.

This clonotype was counted a few times. This chain links TRBV11-2 with TRBJ1-1, with D possibly TRBD1 on 5 matching bases. The V end was cut by 7 bases, the J end by 0 bases, with 12 bases between. The germline V gene has CDR1 SGHAT and CDR2 FQNNGV. This CDR3 region has 14 residues. In nucleotides, the CDR3 is TGTGCCAGCAAGGACCGGGACTTGAACACTGAAGCTTTCTTT. It is translated as CASKDRDLNTEAFF.

This clonotype was detected a few times. This CDR3 is CSASGTGETEAFF. CDR3 in DNA: TGCAGTGCTAGCGGGACAGGGGAGACTGAAGCTTTCTTT. This chain uses TRBV20-1 with TRBJ1-1; 10 bases are shared with TRBD1. The CDR3 is 13 residues long. Trimming took 3 bases from V and 5 from J; bases not matched to a gene: 3. Germline V gene lookup returns CDR1 DFQATT and CDR2 SNEGSKA (reference sequence).

This clonotype is a singleton in its sample. It may be a read error: a sequence one base away is much more abundant. The rearrangement links TRBV20-1 to TRBJ2-1; 10 positions match TRBD1. The CDR3 loop spans 14 amino acids. Looked up from germline, CDR1 is DFQATT and CDR2 is SNEGSKA (reference sequence). CDR3 DNA: TGCAGTGCCTTAAGGACAGGGGGTAACAATGACCAGTTCTTC. Its protein is CSALRTGGNNDQFF.

This clonotype turned up a few times. The chain combines TRBV9 with TRBJ2-1; possible D gene TRBD2, 6 bases. V lost 0 bases and J 2 bases, leaving 9 bases between the germline ends. This CDR3 is built from 15 residues. Germline lookup yields CDR1 SGDLS and CDR2 YYNGEE. CDR3: CASSVVGGTYNEQFF. Written as DNA, the CDR3 is TGTGCCAGCAGCGTAGTCGGGGGTACCTACAATGAGCAGTTCTTC.

The rearrangement uses TRBV20-1 and TRBJ2-3, with a possible D match to TRBD2 (5 bases). The CDR3 loop spans 16 amino acids. Trimming left V 6 bases short and J 2 bases short, with 21 bases between. Germline CDR1 is DFQATT and CDR2 is SNEGSKA (reference sequence). CDR3 bases: TGCAGTGCCATTTTCCCCTCGGCAGCGGTCACAGATACGCAGTATTTT. Translated: CSAIFPSAAVTDTQYF.

This clonotype showed up just a few times. The chain employs TRBV7-3 and TRBJ1-3, with D possibly being TRBD1 (6 bases). The length of the CDR3 is 18 residues. Germline assignment: CDR1 SGHTA and CDR2 FQGTGA. Trimming left V 4 bases short and J 2 bases short, with 21 bases between. CDR3: CASSSSRGGPEAGNTIYF. The CDR3 bases are TGTGCCAGCAGCTCTTCGAGGGGGGGACCGGAGGCTGGAAACACCATATATTTT.

The table lists this clonotype with a few counts. The V call is TRBV28, the J call TRBJ2-5, with TRBD1 identical over 9 bases. The CDR3 sequence is 16 residues long. CDR1 and CDR2 from the germline V gene are MDHEN and SYDVKM. The V segment lost 1 base and the J segment 4 bases; nucleotides outside the gene matches: 7. CDR3 protein: CASSLSPDRGRETQYF. The CDR3 DNA reads TGTGCCAGCAGTTTATCCCCGGACAGGGGAAGAGAGACCCAGTACTTC.

This clonotype was recorded at least ten times. The V call is TRBV6-5, the J call TRBJ2-6; 7 bases are a match to TRBD2. Germline assignment: CDR1 MNHEY and CDR2 SVGAGI. This CDR3 contains 15 residues. Germline trimming cut 5 bases from V and 2 bases from J; bases unmatched to any gene: 3. CDR3 region: CASSNREAGANVLTF. The CDR3 DNA reads as TGTGCCAGCAGTAACCGGGAGGCTGGGGCCAACGTCCTGACTTTC.

At least ten counts were recorded for this clonotype. This chain joins TRBV16 and TRBJ2-7; perhaps TRBD1 as D (6 bases). V was shortened by 3 bases and J by 7 bases, with 13 bases between the two germline ends. Per germline, CDR1 KGHSY and CDR2 FQNENV. The CDR3 contains 13 residues. The DNA for the CDR3 is TGTGCCAGCAGCCAGGGGGCCTTTGGTGAGCAGTACTTC. This codes for CASSQGAFGEQYF.

The V gene is TRBV20-1, the J gene TRBJ2-1, with 8 bases fitting TRBD2. This CDR3 is 17 amino acids long. Germline V gene lookup returns CDR1 DFQATT and CDR2 SNEGSKA (reference sequence). Trimming at V came to 3 bases and at J to 7 bases, leaving 17 bases not matched to a gene. The CDR3 sequence: CSASCLIGAGGRNEQFF. CDR3 in DNA: TGCAGTGCTAGCTGCCTGATTGGGGCGGGAGGTCGAAATGAGCAGTTCTTC.

This clonotype has at least ten counts. This chain joins TRBV3-1 and TRBJ2-3; D gene uncertain. Germline CDR1 is LGHDT and CDR2 is YNNKEL (reference sequence). V dropped 4 bases and J dropped 6 bases, with 8 bases sitting between them. There are 12 residues in the CDR3. The CDR3 protein is CASSPREDTQYF. In nucleotides, the CDR3 is TGTGCCAGCAGCCCCCGAGAGGATACGCAGTATTTT.

The table lists this clonotype with many counts. The chain has TRBV5-6 and TRBJ2-7; possibly TRBD2 for D (6 bases). CDR1 and CDR2 from the germline V gene are SGHDT and YYEEEE. This CDR3 is built from 15 residues. V was pared by 1 base and J by 2 bases, with 13 bases between. CDR3 loop: CASSLWGTSAYEQYF. CDR3 nucleotides: TGTGCCAGCAGCTTGTGGGGGACTTCTGCCTACGAGCAGTACTTC. The entire variable domain, with the rest obtained from reference TRBV5-6 and TRBJ2-7, is as follows: DAGVTQSPTHLIKTRGQQVTLRCSPKSGHDTVSWYQQALGQGPQFIFQYYEEEERQRGNFPDRFSGHQFPNYSSELNVNALLLGDSALYLCASSLWGTSAYEQYFGPGTRLTVT.

This clonotype was found a few times. V is TRBV5-1 and J is TRBJ2-3; tentative D call: TRBD2 (5 bases). The CDR3 has 14 amino acids. V was trimmed by 2 bases and J by 2 bases, leaving 9 bases between them. Looked up from germline, CDR1 is SGHRS and CDR2 is YFSETQ. The CDR3 bases are TGCGCCAGCAGCTTACTAGTTTCCACAGATACGCAGTATTTT. Translating gives CASSLLVSTDTQYF.

In its sample, this clonotype was seen many times. This chain links TRBV12-3 or TRBV12-4 with TRBJ2-3; 7 positions match TRBD2. The CDR3 totals 15 residues. J was trimmed by 1 base and V by 1 base; bases with no gene match: 2. The CDR3 sequence is CASSLVAGGTDTQYF. For the CDR3, the DNA is TGTGCCAGCAGTTTAGTAGCGGGCGGCACAGATACGCAGTATTTT.